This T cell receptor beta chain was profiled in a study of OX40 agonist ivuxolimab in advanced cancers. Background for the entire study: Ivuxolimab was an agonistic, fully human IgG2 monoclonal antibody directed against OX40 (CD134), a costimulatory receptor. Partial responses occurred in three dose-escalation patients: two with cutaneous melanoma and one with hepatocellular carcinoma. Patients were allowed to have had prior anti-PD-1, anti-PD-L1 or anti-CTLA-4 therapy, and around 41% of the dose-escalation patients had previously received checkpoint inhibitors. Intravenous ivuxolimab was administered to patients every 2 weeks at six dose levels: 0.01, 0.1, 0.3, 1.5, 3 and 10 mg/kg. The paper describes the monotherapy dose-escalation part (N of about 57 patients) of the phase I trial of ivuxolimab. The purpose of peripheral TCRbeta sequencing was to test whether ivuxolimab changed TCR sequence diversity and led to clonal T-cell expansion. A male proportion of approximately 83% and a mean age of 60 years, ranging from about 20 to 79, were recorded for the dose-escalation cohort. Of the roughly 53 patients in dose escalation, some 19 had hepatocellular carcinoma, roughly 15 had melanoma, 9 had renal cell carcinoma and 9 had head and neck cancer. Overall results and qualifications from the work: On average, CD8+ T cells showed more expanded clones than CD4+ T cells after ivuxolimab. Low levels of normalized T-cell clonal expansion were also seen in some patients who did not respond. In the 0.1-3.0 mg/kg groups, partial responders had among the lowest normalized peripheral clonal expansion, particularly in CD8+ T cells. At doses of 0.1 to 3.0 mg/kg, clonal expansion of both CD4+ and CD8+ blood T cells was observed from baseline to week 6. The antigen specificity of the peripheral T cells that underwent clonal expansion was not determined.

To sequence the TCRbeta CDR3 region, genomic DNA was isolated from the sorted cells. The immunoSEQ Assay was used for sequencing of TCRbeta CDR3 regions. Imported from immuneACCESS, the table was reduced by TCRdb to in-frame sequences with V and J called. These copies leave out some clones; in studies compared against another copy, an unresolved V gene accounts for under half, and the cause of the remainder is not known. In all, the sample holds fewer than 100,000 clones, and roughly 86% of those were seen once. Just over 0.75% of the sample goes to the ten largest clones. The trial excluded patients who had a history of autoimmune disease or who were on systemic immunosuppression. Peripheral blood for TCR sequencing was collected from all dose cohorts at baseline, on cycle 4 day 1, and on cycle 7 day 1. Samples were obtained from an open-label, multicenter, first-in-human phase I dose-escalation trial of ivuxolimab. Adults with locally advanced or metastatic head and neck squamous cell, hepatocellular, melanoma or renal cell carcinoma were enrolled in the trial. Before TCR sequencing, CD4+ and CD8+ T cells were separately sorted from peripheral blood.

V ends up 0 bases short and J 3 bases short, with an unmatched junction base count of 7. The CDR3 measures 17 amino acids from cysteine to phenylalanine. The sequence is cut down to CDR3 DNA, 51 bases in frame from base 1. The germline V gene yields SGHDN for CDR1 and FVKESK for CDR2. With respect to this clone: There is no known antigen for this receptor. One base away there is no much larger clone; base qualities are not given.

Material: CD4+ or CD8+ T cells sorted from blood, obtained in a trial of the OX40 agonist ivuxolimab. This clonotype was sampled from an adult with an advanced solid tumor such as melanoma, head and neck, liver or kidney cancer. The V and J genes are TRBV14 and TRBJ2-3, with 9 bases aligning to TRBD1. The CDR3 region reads CASSQEADRGVTDTQYF. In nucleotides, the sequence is TGTGCCAGCAGCCAAGAGGCCGACAGGGGGGTGACAGATACGCAGTATTTT.